One sample yielded the 11 T cell receptor beta chains listed below, sequenced in a study of cytomegalovirus exposure and HLA in healthy donors. Both 60 Vbeta primers and 13 Jbeta primers went into the PCR. TCRdb's copy holds only in-frame clones and misses some; the assay was immunoSEQ multiplex PCR. The sample shows over 150,000 clones, around 82% of them seen only once. The specimen was PBMCs. Source of these receptors: a boy aged 2 to 10 in good health and CMV-seronegative.

The chain is built from TRBV30 and TRBJ1-1, with 10 bases aligning to TRBD1. This CDR3 region has 15 residues. J was trimmed by 4 bases and V by 5 bases; bases with no gene match: 10. Germline CDR1 reads GTSNPN; CDR2 reads SVGIG (reference sequence). The chain's CDR3 is CAWFGERTGGTEAFF. DNA for the CDR3: TGTGCCTGGTTCGGGGAGCGGACAGGGGGCACTGAAGCTTTCTTT.

The genes are TRBV6-1 and TRBJ1-5; tentatively, D is TRBD1 (5 bases). Germline V gives CDR1 MNHNS, CDR2 SASEGT. V was trimmed by 6 bases and J by 0 bases, leaving 9 bases between them. This CDR3 has 14 residues. The CDR3 reads CASSDQGSNQPQHF. The CDR3 nucleotides are TGTGCCAGCAGCGACCAGGGTAGCAATCAGCCCCAGCATTTT.

The chain combines TRBV6-1 with TRBJ1-1; D is possibly TRBD1 (6 bases). Germline V gene sequence: CDR1 MNHNS, CDR2 SASEGT. The germline V and J ends were trimmed by 2 bases and 4 bases, with 11 bases remaining between them. This CDR3 region has 14 residues. CDR3 in DNA: TGTGCCAGCAGTGAACAGGGGTCGGCCACTGAAGCTTTCTTT. Its translation is CASSEQGSATEAFF.

This sequence joins TRBV7-6 and TRBJ2-5; TRBD2 agrees at 10 bases. The end of the DNA aligns better with TRBJ2-7, so the J call may be wrong. The CDR3 runs 17 residues. Germline loops: CDR1 SGHVS, CDR2 FNYEAQ. The CDR3: CASSLAPSGSDIHEQYF. In nucleotides, the CDR3 is TGTGCCAGCAGCTTAGCACCTAGCGGGAGTGATATCCACGAGCAGTACTTC.

This chain links TRBV27 with TRBJ2-3, with 10 bases aligning to TRBD2. The ends lost 2 bases at V and 5 bases at J; junction bases unmatched: 13. CDR1 is MNHEY and CDR2 is SMNVEV in the germline V gene (reference sequence). This CDR3 region has 18 residues. The CDR3 reads CASSLAAPGTSVGDTQYF. The CDR3 nucleotides read TGTGCCAGCAGTTTAGCGGCCCCCGGGACTAGCGTGGGAGATACGCAGTATTTT.

The rearrangement uses TRBV9 and TRBJ2-3; D is possibly TRBD2 (6 bases). There are 15 residues in the CDR3. The germline V and J ends were trimmed by 0 bases and 4 bases, with 12 bases remaining between them. CDR1 and CDR2 (germline): SGDLS, YYNGEE. The CDR3 bases are TGTGCCAGCAGCGTAGTGTCGGGAGCCCCAGATACGCAGTATTTT. The encoded protein is CASSVVSGAPDTQYF.

The chain carries TRBV30 and TRBJ2-3; 16 positions agree with TRBD2. Trimming took 3 bases from V and 1 from J; bases not matched to a gene: 22. Germline assignment: CDR1 GTSNPN and CDR2 SVGIG (reference sequence). This CDR3 has 23 amino acids. CDR3 in DNA: TGTGCCTGGAGCCTCCCGATTACCCCGGGACTAGCGGGAGGGCCCTCAGGCACAGATACGCAGTATTTT. This translates into CAWSLPITPGLAGGPSGTDTQYF. The whole variable domain, filled in from reference TRBV30 and TRBJ2-3, reads SQTIHQWPATLVQPVGSPLSLECTVEGTSNPNLYWYRQAAGRGLQLLFYSVGIGQISSEVPQNLSASRPQDRQFILSSKKLLLSDSGFYLCAWSLPITPGLAGGPSGTDTQYFGPGTRLTVL.

In DNA, the CDR3 is TGTGCCAGCAGCTTAGCGGGAAGCGGGGTCGCCTACAATGAGCAGTTCTTC. Translating gives CASSLAGSGVAYNEQFF. The rearrangement joins TRBV7-9 to TRBJ2-1, with TRBD2 identical over 7 bases. Germline values: CDR1 SEHNR, CDR2 FQNEAQ (reference sequence). Germline trimming cut 0 bases from V and 2 bases from J; bases unmatched to any gene: 7. The CDR3 consists of 17 residues. The complete variable domain, with remaining parts taken from reference TRBV7-9 and TRBJ2-1, reads DTGVSQNPRHKITKRGQNVTFRCDPISEHNRLYWYRQTLGQGPEFLTYFQNEAQLEKSRLLSDRFSAERPKGSFSTLEIQRTEQGDSAMYLCASSLAGSGVAYNEQFFGPGTRLTVL.

A few counts support this clone. The chain couples TRBV15 to TRBJ1-5; the D is unclear. Germline V lookup: CDR1 LNHNV, CDR2 YYDKDF (reference sequence). This CDR3 is 14 amino acids long. V lost 5 bases, J lost 2 bases, and 10 bases lay in between. CDR3 sequence reads: CATSARGGNQPQHF. CDR3 DNA sequence: TGTGCCACCAGCGCCCGGGGAGGCAATCAGCCCCAGCATTTT. Complete variable domain (other parts from reference TRBV15 and TRBJ1-5): DAMVIQNPRYQVTQFGKPVTLSCSQTLNHNVMYWYQQKSSQAPKLLFHYYDKDFNNEADTPDNFQSRRPNTSFCFLDIRSPGLGDTAMYLCATSARGGNQPQHFGDGTRLSIL.

V gene TRBV5-1 combines with J gene TRBJ2-7; 7 nucleotides align to TRBD2. J gave up 2 bases and V 0 bases, and 2 bases lay outside the gene matches. The CDR3 sequence is 14 residues long. CDR1 and CDR2 from the germline V gene are SGHRS and YFSETQ. DNA of the CDR3: TGCGCCAGCAGCTTGGAGGGAGGGCCCTACGAGCAGTACTTC. The encoded protein is CASSLEGGPYEQYF.

The chain uses TRBV9 and TRBJ2-3; 15 nucleotides line up with TRBD2. V trimming: 3 bases; J trimming: 3 bases; junction bases outside the gene matches: 11. Germline CDR1 reads SGDLS; CDR2 reads YYNGEE. This CDR3 comprises 19 residues. In DNA form, the CDR3 reads TGTGCCAGCAGCGCCCCCCGAGGACTAGCGGGAGGGAGTACAGATACGCAGTATTTT. It specifies CASSAPRGLAGGSTDTQYF.